Following are 13 T cell receptor beta chains from one sample sequenced in a study of T cell responses to AZD1222 COVID-19 vaccine. TCRdb's table, derived via immunoSEQ multiplex PCR, lists solely in-frame clones and lacks some. The data contain about 83,000 clones, approximately 85% of them seen just once; the ten biggest clones take up 8.7%. Sequenced material: peripheral blood, taken on day 0 of AZD1222 vaccination. The receptors were sampled from an adult in good health.

Notes on this clone: In the same sample, other DNA sequences code for this CDR3. The chain joins TRBV18 to TRBJ2-3; D is undetermined. V was clipped by 6 bases and J by 3 bases, with 10 bases between them. The CDR3 runs 13 residues. Germline V gene lookup returns CDR1 KGHSH and CDR2 LQKENI. The CDR3 region has the DNA TGTGCCAGCTCCCCGCCAGTTACAGATACGCAGTATTTT. Its protein is CASSPPVTDTQYF. Combining the CDR3 with reference TRBV18 and TRBJ2-3 gives the whole variable domain NAGVMQNPRHLVRRRGQEARLRCSPMKGHSHVYWYRQLPEEGLKFMVYLQKENIIDESGMPKERFSAEFPKEGPSILRIQQVVRGDSAAYFCASSPPVTDTQYFGPGTRLTVL.

The chain joins TRBV6-2 or TRBV6-3 to TRBJ2-2; D is uncertain. This CDR3 contains 17 residues. V dropped 2 bases and J dropped 3 bases, with 16 bases sitting between them. Germline V gene sequence: CDR1 MNHEY, CDR2 SVGEGT. Written as DNA, the CDR3 is TGTGCCAGCAGTTACCCCCGTAGGGCGGTTGACACCGGGGAGCTGTTTTTT. It yields the protein CASSYPRRAVDTGELFF.

V is TRBV9 and J is TRBJ2-7; D tentatively reads TRBD1 or TRBD2 (5 bases each). The CDR3 has 13 amino acids. V was clipped by 5 bases and J by 5 bases, with 14 bases between them. Germline V gene sequence: CDR1 SGDLS, CDR2 YYNGEE. In DNA form, the CDR3 reads TGTGCCAGCAGTAGGCTCGGGGCCGACGAGCAGTACTTC. Translation: CASSRLGADEQYF.

Here the CDR3 DNA reads TGTGCCAGCAGTGACACCAGGTCTGGCAAAAACATTCAGTACTTC. Its translation: CASSDTRSGKNIQYF. The chain links TRBV28 to TRBJ2-4, with D hard to call. This CDR3 has 15 residues. CDR1 and CDR2 from the germline V gene are MDHEN and SYDVKM. V shed 5 bases and J shed 3 bases, with 14 bases lying between them.

CDR3 DNA sequence: TGTGCCACCAGTGATACCGGGACAGGGGTCTCGGGCTACACCTTC. Its translation: CATSDTGTGVSGYTF. The J gene is TRBJ1-2, the V gene TRBV24-1; TRBD1 aligns across 10 bases. CDR1 KGHDR and CDR2 SFDVKD come from the germline V gene. The trim removed 3 bases at V and 8 bases at J, leaving 8 bases unmatched. The CDR3 contains 15 residues.

The CDR3 nucleotides read TGTGCCAGCAGTCTCACAGGGACAACTAATGAAAAACTGTTTTTT. Its protein is CASSLTGTTNEKLFF. This chain uses TRBV9 with TRBJ1-4; possibly TRBD1 for D (6 bases). CDR3 length: 15 residues. The V gene's germline CDR1 is SGDLS and CDR2 YYNGEE. V dropped 5 bases and J dropped 0 bases, with 11 bases sitting between them.

The genes are TRBV2 and TRBJ2-7; D might be TRBD1 or TRBD2, each matching 8 bases. V gave up 7 bases and J gave up 1 base, with 17 bases separating them. The CDR3 spans 15 residues. Germline V gene sequence: CDR1 SNHLY, CDR2 FYNNEI. The CDR3 spells CASKQRGTGSYEQYF. Here the CDR3 DNA reads TGTGCCAGCAAGCAGCGGGGGACAGGATCCTACGAGCAGTACTTC.

V and J are TRBV19 and TRBJ2-1, with TRBD2 matching over 9 bases. Germline V gives CDR1 LNHDA, CDR2 SQIVND (reference sequence). This CDR3 is built from 13 residues. V lost 7 bases, J lost 7 bases, and 5 bases stayed unmatched. CDR3 residues: CASTESGRNEQFF. CDR3 coding DNA: TGTGCCAGTACCGAAAGCGGGAGGAATGAGCAGTTCTTC.

This clone has only one observation. The rearrangement joins TRBV10-1 to TRBJ1-1; perhaps TRBD1 as D (5 bases). V gave up 3 bases and J gave up 1 base, with 9 bases separating them. CDR1 is WNHNN, CDR2 SYGVQD, per germline (reference sequence). The CDR3 has 14 amino acids. CDR3 nucleotides: TGCGCCAGCAGTGATCCGGGACGGAACACTGAAGCTTTCTTT. Amino acids: CASSDPGRNTEAFF.

The rearrangement links TRBV5-1 to TRBJ1-4; 7 nucleotides align to TRBD1. This CDR3 has 16 residues. Germline V gene data show CDR1 as SGHRS and CDR2 as YFSETQ. With V trimmed by 0 bases and J by 0 bases, 2 bases remained unmatched. This CDR3 is CASSLGDSATNEKLFF. CDR3 sequence (DNA): TGCGCCAGCAGCTTGGGGGACAGTGCAACTAATGAAAAACTGTTTTTT. The full variable domain, rest sourced from reference TRBV5-1 and TRBJ1-4, is KAGVTQTPRYLIKTRGQQVTLSCSPISGHRSVSWYQQTPGQGLQFLFEYFSETQRNKGNFPGRFSGRQFSNSRSEMNVSTLELGDSALYLCASSLGDSATNEKLFFGSGTQLSVL.

The chain combines TRBV19 with TRBJ2-1; tentative D call: TRBD1 (6 bases). CDR1 and CDR2 (germline): LNHDA, SQIVND (reference sequence). The CDR3 runs to 15 residues. V was trimmed by 4 bases and J by 1 base, leaving 11 bases between them. CDR3 protein: CASSNEGGSYNEQFF. In DNA form, the CDR3 reads TGTGCCAGTAGTAATGAAGGGGGATCCTACAATGAGCAGTTCTTC.

The genes are TRBV7-3 and TRBJ1-6, with 7 nucleotides matching TRBD1. The junction had 10 bases not matched to a gene; V was cut back by 1 base and J by 10 bases. The CDR3 runs 16 residues. The germline V gene has CDR1 SGHTA and CDR2 FQGTGA. CDR3: CASSLSGGQMRSPLHF. In DNA, the CDR3 is TGTGCCAGCAGCTTAAGCGGGGGACAGATGAGATCACCCCTCCACTTT.

The chain carries TRBV19 and TRBJ2-7; D uncertain. The CDR3 has 16 residues. V lost 6 bases to trimming and J lost 0 bases, with 18 bases between them. The germline V gene has CDR1 LNHDA and CDR2 SQIVND (reference sequence). DNA of the CDR3: TGTGCCAGTAGCATCGGCTTTCGGGCGGTCTCCTACGAGCAGTACTTC. This sequence encodes CASSIGFRAVSYEQYF.